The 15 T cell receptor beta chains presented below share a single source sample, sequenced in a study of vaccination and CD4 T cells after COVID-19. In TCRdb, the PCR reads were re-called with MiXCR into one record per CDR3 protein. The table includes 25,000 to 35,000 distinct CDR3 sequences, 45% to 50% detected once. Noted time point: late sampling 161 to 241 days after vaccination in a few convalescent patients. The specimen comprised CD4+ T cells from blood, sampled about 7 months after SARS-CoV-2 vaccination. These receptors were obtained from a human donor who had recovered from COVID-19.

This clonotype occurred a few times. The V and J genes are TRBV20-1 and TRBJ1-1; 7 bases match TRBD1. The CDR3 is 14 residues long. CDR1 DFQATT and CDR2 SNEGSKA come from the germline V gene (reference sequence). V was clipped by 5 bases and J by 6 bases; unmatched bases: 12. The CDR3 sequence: CSAGGQVVGAEAFF. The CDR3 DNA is TGCAGTGCTGGAGGACAGGTCGTTGGCGCTGAAGCTTTCTTT.

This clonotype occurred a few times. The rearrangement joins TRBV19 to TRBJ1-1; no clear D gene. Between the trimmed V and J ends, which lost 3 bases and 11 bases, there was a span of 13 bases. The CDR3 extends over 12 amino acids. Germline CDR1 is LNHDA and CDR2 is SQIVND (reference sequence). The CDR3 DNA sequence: TGTGCCAGTAGTATTCTTGAGGGTCGGGCTTTCTTT. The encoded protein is CASSILEGRAFF.

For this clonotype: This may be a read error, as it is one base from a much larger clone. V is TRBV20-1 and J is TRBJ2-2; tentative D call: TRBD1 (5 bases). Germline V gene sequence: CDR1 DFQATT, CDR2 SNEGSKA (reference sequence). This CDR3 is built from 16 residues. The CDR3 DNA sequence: TGCAGTGCTGGAGATAGTGGGCAGGGCCACGTCGGGGAGCTGTTTTTT. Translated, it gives CSAGDSGQGHVGELFF.

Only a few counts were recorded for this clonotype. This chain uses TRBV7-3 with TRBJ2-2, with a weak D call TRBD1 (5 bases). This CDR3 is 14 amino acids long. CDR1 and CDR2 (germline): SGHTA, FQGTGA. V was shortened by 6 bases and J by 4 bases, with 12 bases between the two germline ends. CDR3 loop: CASRDGATTGELFF. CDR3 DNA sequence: TGTGCCAGCAGGGATGGGGCCACCACCGGGGAGCTGTTTTTT.

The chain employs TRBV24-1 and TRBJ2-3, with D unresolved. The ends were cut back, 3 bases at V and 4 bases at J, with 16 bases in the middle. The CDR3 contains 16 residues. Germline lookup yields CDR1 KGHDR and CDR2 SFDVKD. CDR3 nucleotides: TGTGCCACCAGTGATCCGGGCCCCGGTAGATCAGATACGCAGTATTTT. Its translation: CATSDPGPGRSDTQYF.

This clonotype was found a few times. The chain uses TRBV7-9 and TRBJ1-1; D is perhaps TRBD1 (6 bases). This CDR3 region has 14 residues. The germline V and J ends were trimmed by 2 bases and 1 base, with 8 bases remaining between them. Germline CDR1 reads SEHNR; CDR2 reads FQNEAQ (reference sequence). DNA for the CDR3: TGTGCCAGCAGCTTAACACAGGGGAACACTGAAGCTTTCTTT. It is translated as CASSLTQGNTEAFF.

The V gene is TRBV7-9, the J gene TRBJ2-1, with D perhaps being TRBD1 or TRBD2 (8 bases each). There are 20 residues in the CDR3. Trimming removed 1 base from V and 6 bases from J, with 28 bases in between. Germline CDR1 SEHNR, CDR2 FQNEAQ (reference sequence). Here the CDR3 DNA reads TGTGCCAGCAGCTTAGGAGGCAGGGGGCGGGTTAGCGGGAATACCAATGAGCAGTTCTTC. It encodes CASSLGGRGRVSGNTNEQFF.

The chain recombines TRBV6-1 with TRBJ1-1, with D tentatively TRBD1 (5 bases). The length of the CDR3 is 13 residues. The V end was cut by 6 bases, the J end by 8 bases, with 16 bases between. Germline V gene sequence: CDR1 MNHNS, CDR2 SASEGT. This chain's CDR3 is CASRKRGRDEAFF. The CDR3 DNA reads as TGTGCCAGCAGGAAAAGGGGCAGGGACGAAGCTTTCTTT.

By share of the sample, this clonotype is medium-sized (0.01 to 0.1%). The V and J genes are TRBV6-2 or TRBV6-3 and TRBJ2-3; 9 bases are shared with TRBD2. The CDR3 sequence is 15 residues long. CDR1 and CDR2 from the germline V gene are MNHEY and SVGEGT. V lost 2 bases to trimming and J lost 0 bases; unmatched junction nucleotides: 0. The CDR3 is CASSYTSGSTDTQYF. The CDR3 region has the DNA TGTGCCAGCAGTTACACTAGCGGGAGCACAGATACGCAGTATTTT.

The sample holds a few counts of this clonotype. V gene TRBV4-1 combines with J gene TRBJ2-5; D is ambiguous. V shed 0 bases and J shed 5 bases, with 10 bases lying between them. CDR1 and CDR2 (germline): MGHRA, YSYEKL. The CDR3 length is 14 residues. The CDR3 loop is CASSQERRVETQYF. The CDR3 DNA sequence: TGCGCCAGCAGCCAAGAACGGAGAGTTGAGACCCAGTACTTC.

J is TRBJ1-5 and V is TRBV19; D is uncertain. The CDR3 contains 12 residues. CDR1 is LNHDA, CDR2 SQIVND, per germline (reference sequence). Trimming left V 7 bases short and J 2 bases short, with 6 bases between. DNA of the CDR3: TGTGCCAGTAAACTTGGCAATCAGCCCCAGCATTTT. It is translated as CASKLGNQPQHF.

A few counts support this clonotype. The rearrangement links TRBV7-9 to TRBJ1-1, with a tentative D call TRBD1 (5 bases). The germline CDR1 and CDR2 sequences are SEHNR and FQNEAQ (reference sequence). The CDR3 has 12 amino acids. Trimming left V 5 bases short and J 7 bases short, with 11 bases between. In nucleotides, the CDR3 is TGTGCCAGCAGCCTGACAGAAATTGAAGCTTTCTTT. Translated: CASSLTEIEAFF.

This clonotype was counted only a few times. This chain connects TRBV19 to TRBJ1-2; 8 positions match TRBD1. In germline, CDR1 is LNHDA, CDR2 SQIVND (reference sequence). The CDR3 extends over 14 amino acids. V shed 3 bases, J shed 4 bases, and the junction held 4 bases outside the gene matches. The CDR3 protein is CASSMRQGTYGYTF. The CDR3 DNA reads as TGTGCCAGTAGTATGCGACAGGGGACCTATGGCTACACCTTC.

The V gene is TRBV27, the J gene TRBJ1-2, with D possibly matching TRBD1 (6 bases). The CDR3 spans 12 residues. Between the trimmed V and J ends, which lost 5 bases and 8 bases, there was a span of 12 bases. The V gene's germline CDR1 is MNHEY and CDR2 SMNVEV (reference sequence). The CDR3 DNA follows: TGTGCCAGCAGTCCACAGGGTAGGGGCTACACCTTC. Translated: CASSPQGRGYTF.

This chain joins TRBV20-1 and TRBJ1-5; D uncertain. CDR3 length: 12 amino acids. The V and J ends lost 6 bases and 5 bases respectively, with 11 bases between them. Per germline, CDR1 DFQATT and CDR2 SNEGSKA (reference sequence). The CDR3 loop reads CSAKRGHQPQHF. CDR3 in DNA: TGCAGTGCAAAGCGTGGTCATCAGCCCCAGCATTTT.